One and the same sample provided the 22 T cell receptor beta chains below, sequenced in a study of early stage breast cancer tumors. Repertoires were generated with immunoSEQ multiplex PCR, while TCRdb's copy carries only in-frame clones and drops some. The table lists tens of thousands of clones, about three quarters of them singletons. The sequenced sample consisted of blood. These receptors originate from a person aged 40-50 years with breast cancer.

The CDR3 sequence is CASSRTGGQQETQYF. In DNA form, the CDR3 reads TGTGCCAGCAGCCGCACAGGGGGCCAGCAAGAGACCCAGTACTTC. The chain links TRBV4-2 to TRBJ2-5; 9 bases align to TRBD1. The CDR3 runs to 15 residues. Germline-derived CDR1 and CDR2 are LGHNA and YNFKEQ. V was clipped by 4 bases and J by 2 bases; unmatched bases: 5.

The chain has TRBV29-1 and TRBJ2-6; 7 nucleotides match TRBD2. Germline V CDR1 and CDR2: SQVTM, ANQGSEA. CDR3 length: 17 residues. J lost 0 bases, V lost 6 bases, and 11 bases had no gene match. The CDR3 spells CSVGREPWSSGANVLTF. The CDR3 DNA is TGCAGCGTCGGGCGGGAGCCCTGGAGCTCTGGGGCCAACGTCCTGACTTTC.

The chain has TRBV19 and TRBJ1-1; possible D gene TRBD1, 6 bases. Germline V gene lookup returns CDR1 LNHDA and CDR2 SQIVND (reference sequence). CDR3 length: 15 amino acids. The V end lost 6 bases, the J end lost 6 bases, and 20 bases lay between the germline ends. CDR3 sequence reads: CASSPGDILMAEAFF. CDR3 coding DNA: TGTGCCAGTAGCCCTGGGGACATCCTTATGGCTGAAGCTTTCTTT.

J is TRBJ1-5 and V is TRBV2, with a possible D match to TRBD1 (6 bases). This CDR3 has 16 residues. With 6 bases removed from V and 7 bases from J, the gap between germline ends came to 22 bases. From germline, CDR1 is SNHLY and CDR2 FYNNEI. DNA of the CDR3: TGTGCCAGCAGGGGGATCGGCGGGGGCGCAGGACAGCCCCAGCATTTT. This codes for CASRGIGGGAGQPQHF.

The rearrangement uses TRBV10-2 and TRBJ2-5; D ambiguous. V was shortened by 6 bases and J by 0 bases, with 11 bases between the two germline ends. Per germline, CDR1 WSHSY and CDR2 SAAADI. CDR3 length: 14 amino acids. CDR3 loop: CASRGSGYQETQYF. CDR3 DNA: TGCGCCAGCAGGGGGTCCGGGTACCAAGAGACCCAGTACTTC.

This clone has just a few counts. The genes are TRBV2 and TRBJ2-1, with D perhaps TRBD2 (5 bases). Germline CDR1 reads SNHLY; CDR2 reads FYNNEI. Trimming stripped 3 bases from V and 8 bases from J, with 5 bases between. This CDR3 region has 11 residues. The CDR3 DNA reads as TGTGCCAGCAGTGACGGGGATGAGCAGTTCTTC. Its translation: CASSDGDEQFF.

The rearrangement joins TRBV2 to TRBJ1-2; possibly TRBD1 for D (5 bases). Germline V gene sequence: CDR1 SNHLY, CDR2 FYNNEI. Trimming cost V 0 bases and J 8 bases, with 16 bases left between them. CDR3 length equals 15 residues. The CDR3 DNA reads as TGTGCCAGCAGTGAAGCGCCTAGCGCAGGGCAAGGCTACACCTTC. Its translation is CASSEAPSAGQGYTF.

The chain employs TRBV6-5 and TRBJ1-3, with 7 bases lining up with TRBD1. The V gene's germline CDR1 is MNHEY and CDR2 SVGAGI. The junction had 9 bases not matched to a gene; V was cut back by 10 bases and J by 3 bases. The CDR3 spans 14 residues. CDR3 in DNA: TGTGCCACCTCCCGAGGGGGCGATGGAAACACCATATATTTT. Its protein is CATSRGGDGNTIYF.

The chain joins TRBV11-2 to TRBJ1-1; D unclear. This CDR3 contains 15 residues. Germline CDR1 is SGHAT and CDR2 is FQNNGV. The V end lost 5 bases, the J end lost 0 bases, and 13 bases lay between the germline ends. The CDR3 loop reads CASSLFRHLNTEAFF. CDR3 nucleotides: TGTGCCAGCAGCCTCTTTAGGCATCTGAACACTGAAGCTTTCTTT.

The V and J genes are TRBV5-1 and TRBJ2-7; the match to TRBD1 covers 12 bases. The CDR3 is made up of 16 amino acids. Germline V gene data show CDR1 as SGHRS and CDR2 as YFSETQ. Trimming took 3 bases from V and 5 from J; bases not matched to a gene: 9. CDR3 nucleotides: TGCGCCAGCAGCTGGGGGGACAGGGGGCGGACGGACGAGCAGTACTTC. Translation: CASSWGDRGRTDEQYF. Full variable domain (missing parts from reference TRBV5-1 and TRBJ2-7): KAGVTQTPRYLIKTRGQQVTLSCSPISGHRSVSWYQQTPGQGLQFLFEYFSETQRNKGNFPGRFSGRQFSNSRSEMNVSTLELGDSALYLCASSWGDRGRTDEQYFGPGTRLTVT.

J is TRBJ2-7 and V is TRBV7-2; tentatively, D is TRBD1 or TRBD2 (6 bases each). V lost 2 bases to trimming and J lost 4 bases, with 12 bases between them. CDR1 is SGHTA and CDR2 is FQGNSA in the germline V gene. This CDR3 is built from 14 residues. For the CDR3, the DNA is TGTGCCAGCAGCTTATCTGGAGGGGGGTACGAGCAGTACTTC. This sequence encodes CASSLSGGGYEQYF. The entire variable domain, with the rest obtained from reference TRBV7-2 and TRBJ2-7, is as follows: GAGVSQSPSNKVTEKGKDVELRCDPISGHTALYWYRQSLGQGLEFLIYFQGNSAPDKSGLPSDRFSAERTGGSVSTLTIQRTQQEDSAVYLCASSLSGGGYEQYFGPGTRLTVT.

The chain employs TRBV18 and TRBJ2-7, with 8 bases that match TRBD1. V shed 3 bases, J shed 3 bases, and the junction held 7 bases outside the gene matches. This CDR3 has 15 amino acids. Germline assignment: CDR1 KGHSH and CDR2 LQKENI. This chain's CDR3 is CASSPPNRGDYEQYF. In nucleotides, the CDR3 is TGTGCCAGCTCACCCCCAAACAGGGGGGACTACGAGCAGTACTTC.

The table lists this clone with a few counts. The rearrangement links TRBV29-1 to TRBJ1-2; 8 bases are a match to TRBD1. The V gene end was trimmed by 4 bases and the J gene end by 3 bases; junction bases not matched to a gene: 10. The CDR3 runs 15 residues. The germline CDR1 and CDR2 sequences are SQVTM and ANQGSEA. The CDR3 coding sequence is TGCAGCGTTGGCCAGGGGGCGCTGGGGGACTATGGCTACACCTTC. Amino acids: CSVGQGALGDYGYTF.

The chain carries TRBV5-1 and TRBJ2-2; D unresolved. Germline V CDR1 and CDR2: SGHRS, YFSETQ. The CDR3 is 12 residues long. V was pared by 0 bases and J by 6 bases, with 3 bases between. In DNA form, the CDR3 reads TGCGCCAGCAGCTTGGGAGCCGGGGAGCTGTTTTTT. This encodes CASSLGAGELFF.

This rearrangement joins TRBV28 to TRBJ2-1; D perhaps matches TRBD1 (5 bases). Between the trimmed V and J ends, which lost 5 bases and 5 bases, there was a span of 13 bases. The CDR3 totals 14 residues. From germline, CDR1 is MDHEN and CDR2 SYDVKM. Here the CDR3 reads CASSPGPRDNEQFF. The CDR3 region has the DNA TGTGCCAGCAGTCCAGGCCCCAGGGACAATGAGCAGTTCTTC.

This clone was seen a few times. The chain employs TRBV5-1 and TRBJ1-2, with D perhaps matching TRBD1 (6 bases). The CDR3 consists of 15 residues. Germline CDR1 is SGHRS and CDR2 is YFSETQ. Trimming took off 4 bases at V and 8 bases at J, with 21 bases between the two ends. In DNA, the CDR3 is TGCGCCAGCAGCCCCCGATCGGACAGCCGTCAAGGCTACACCTTC. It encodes CASSPRSDSRQGYTF.

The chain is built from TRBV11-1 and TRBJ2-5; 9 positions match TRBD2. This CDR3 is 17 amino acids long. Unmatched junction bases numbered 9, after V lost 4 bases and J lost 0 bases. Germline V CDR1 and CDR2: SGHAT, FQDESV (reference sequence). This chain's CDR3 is CASSSRPGTSNQETQYF. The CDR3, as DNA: TGTGCCAGCAGCTCTCGTCCCGGGACTAGCAACCAAGAGACCCAGTACTTC.

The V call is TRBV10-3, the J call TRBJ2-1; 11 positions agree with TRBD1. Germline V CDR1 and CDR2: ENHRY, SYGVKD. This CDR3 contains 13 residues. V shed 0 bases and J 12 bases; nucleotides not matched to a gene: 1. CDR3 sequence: CAISESDRGPQFF. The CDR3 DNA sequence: TGTGCCATCAGTGAGTCGGACAGGGGGCCGCAGTTCTTC.

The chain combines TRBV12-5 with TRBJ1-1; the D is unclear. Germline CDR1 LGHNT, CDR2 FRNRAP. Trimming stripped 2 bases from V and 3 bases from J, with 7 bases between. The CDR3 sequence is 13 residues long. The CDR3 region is CASGLTDYTEAFF. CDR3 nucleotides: TGTGCTAGTGGTTTGACGGACTACACTGAAGCTTTCTTT. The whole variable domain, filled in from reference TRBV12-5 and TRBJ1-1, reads DARVTQTPRHKVTEMGQEVTMRCQPILGHNTVFWYRQTMMQGLELLAYFRNRAPLDDSGMPKDRFSAEMPDATLATLKIQPSEPRDSAVYFCASGLTDYTEAFFGQGTRLTVV.

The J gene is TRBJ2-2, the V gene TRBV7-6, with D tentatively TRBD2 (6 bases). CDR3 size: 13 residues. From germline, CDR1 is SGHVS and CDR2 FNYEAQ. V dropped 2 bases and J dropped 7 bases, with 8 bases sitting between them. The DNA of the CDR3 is TGTGCCAGCAGCTTAATGGGGGGCGGGGAGCTGTTTTTT. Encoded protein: CASSLMGGGELFF. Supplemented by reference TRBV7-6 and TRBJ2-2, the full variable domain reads GAGVSQSPRYKVTKRGQDVALRCDPISGHVSLYWYRQALGQGPEFLTYFNYEAQQDKSGLPNDRFSAERPEGSISTLTIQRTEQRDSAMYRCASSLMGGGELFFGEGSRLTVL.

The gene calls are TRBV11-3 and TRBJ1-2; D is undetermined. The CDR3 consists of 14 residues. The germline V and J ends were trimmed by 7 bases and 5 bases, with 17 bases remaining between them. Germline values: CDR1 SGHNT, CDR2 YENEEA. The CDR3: CASIPGWVRYGYTF. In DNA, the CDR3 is TGTGCCAGCATCCCCGGGTGGGTAAGGTATGGCTACACCTTC.

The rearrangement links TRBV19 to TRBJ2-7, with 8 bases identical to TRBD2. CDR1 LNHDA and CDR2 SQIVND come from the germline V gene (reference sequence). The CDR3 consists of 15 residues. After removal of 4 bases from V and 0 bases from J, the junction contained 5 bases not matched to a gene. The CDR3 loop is CASSRTSGSSYEQYF. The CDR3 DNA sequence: TGTGCCAGTAGTAGAACTAGCGGTAGCTCCTACGAGCAGTACTTC.